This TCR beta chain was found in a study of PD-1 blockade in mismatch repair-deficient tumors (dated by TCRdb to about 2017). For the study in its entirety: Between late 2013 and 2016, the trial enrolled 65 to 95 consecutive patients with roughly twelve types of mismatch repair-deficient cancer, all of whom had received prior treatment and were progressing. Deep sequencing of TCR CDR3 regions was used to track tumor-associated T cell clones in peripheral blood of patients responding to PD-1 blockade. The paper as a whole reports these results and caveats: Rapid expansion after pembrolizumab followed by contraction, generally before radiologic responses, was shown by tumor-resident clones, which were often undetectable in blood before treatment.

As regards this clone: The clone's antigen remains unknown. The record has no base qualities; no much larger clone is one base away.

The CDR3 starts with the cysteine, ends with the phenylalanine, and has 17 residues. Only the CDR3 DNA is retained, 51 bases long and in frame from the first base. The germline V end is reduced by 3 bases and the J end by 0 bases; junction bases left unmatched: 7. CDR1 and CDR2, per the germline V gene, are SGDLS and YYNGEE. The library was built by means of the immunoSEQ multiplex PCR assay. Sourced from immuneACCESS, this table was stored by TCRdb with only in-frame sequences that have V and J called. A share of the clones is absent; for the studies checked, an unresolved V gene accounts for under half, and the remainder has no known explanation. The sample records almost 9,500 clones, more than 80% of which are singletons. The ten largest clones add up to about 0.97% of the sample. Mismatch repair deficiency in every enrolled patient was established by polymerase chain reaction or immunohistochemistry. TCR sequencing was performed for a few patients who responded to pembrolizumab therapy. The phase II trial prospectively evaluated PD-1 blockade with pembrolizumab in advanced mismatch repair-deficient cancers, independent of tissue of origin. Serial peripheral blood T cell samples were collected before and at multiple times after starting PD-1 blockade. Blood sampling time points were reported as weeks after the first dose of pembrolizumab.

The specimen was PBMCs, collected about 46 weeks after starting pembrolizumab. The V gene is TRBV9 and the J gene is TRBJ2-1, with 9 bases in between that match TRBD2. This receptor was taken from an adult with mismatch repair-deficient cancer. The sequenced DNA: TGTGCCAGCAGCGAGGGGACTAGCCTAGACTCCTACAATGAGCAGTTCTTC. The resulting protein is CASSEGTSLDSYNEQFF.